This is a list of T cell receptor beta chains from one sample in a study of blood T cell repertoires in COVID-19. Libraries were prepared by immunoSEQ multiplex PCR; TCRdb keeps only in-frame clonotypes and omits some of them. The sample has 210,000 or so clones; 83% are singletons. The sample taken for sequencing was PBMCs or T cells enriched from blood (not recorded which). Receptors originate from a woman aged 45-65 years who had been exposed to COVID-19. Each CDR3 is given with its conserved first and last residue. The order of the fields is clone size, CDR3 length, V gene, J gene, D gene, CDR3 protein, CDR3 DNA. D genes are given only for firm matches. Size is stated for part of the rows, as once, few or many counts, or as a class when the clone is expanded.

>.|13|TRBV28|TRBJ1-1|.
CASSFSGAMGAFF
TGTGCCAGCAGTTTTTCAGGGGCTATGGGAGCTTTCTTT
>.|13|TRBV7-6|TRBJ2-2|.
CASSRGGTGELFF
TGTGCCAGCAGCCGGGGTGGGACCGGGGAGCTGTTTTTT
>.|15|TRBV3-1/TRBV3-2|TRBJ2-3|.
CASSQGDSAGNAQYF
TGTGCCAGCAGCCAAGGGGACTCGGCGGGAAATGCGCAGTATTTT
>.|17|TRBV18|TRBJ2-4|.
CASSPRVQGMAKNIQYF
TGTGCCAGCTCACCACGGGTTCAGGGAATGGCCAAAAACATTCAGTACTTC
>.|17|TRBV28|TRBJ2-3|.
CASSPGGGRVVADTQYF
TGTGCCAGCAGCCCAGGCGGGGGCCGGGTTGTCGCAGATACGCAGTATTTT
>once|14|TRBV5-1|TRBJ1-2|.
CASSFGEGRYGYTF
TGCGCCAGCAGCTTTGGGGAGGGGCGATATGGCTACACCTTC
>.|12|TRBV30|TRBJ1-1|.
CAYREMNTEAFF
TGTGCCTACAGGGAGATGAACACTGAAGCTTTCTTT
>.|13|TRBV30|TRBJ1-6|.
CAWVSQSNSPLHF
TGTGCCTGGGTATCACAGAGCAATTCACCCCTCCACTTT
>.|13|TRBV12-3/TRBV12-4|TRBJ1-2|.
CASSFVGGDGYTF
TGTGCCAGCAGTTTCGTGGGGGGGGATGGCTACACCTTC
>few|18|TRBV5-5|TRBJ2-1|.
CASSPLAGAGWGGDEQFF
TGTGCCAGCAGCCCCTTGGCGGGGGCGGGCTGGGGAGGGGATGAGCAGTTCTTC
>.|16|TRBV9|TRBJ2-3|TRBD2
CASSVGGERETDTQYF
TGTGCCAGCAGCGTAGGCGGGGAGCGGGAAACAGATACGCAGTATTTT
>.|12|TRBV18|TRBJ2-5|.
CASSPSRGTQYF
TGTGCCAGCTCCCCGTCAAGGGGGACCCAGTACTTC
>few|16|TRBV7-9|TRBJ2-5|.
CASSLAASLGGETQYF
TGTGCCAGCAGCTTAGCGGCCAGTTTGGGGGGAGAGACCCAGTACTTC
>few|14|TRBV27|TRBJ1-2|TRBD1
CASRRTGYDYGYTF
TGTGCCAGCAGAAGGACAGGGTATGACTATGGCTACACCTTC
>.|11|TRBV27|TRBJ2-5|.
CASAWRQTQYF
TGTGCCAGCGCCTGGAGGCAGACCCAGTACTTC
>.|11|TRBV20-1|TRBJ1-1|TRBD1
CSAGQGTEAFF
TGCAGTGCCGGACAGGGGACTGAAGCTTTCTTT
>.|13|TRBV18|TRBJ1-5|.
CASSPGGNQPQHF
TGTGCCAGCTCACCGGGAGGGAATCAGCCCCAGCATTTT
>.|15|TRBV5-6|TRBJ2-3|TRBD1
CASSFGDRGGDTQYF
TGTGCCAGCAGCTTTGGGGACAGGGGAGGGGATACGCAGTATTTT
>.|13|TRBV12-3/TRBV12-4|TRBJ1-5|.
CASSKAGHQPQHF
TGTGCCAGCAGTAAGGCAGGCCATCAGCCCCAGCATTTT
>.|15|TRBV3-1/TRBV3-2|TRBJ1-5|TRBD1
CASSQGRDRVQPQHF
TGTGCCAGCAGCCAAGGCCGGGACAGGGTTCAGCCCCAGCATTTT
>few|15|TRBV19|TRBJ1-3|.
CASKSRVELENTIYF
TGTGCCAGTAAATCCAGGGTCGAGTTGGAAAACACCATATATTTT
>.|14|TRBV6-5|TRBJ1-1|.
CASTSTGWGAEAFF
TGTGCCAGCACCAGTACAGGTTGGGGCGCTGAAGCTTTCTTT
>few|13|TRBV11-2|TRBJ1-1|.
CASSLARGGEAFF
TGTGCCAGCAGCTTAGCCCGAGGGGGTGAAGCTTTCTTT
>.|17|TRBV11-2|TRBJ2-1|TRBD1
CASSSPGTGATYNEQFF
TGTGCCAGCAGCTCCCCCGGGACAGGCGCTACCTACAATGAGCAGTTCTTC
>.|14|TRBV3-1/TRBV3-2|TRBJ1-2|TRBD1
CASSRTGGYYGYTF
TGTGCCAGCAGTCGGACAGGGGGCTACTATGGCTACACCTTC
>.|14|TRBV5-6|TRBJ2-1|.
CASSFIQRTNEQFF
TGTGCCAGCAGCTTCATCCAGCGGACGAATGAGCAGTTCTTC
>many|16|TRBV6-1|TRBJ1-3|.
CASSVLGADSGNTIYF
TGTGCCAGCAGTGTTTTAGGGGCTGACTCTGGAAACACCATATATTTT
>.|14|TRBV11-2|TRBJ2-1|.
CASSLTVSWNEQFF
TGTGCCAGCAGCTTAACCGTCAGTTGGAATGAGCAGTTCTTC